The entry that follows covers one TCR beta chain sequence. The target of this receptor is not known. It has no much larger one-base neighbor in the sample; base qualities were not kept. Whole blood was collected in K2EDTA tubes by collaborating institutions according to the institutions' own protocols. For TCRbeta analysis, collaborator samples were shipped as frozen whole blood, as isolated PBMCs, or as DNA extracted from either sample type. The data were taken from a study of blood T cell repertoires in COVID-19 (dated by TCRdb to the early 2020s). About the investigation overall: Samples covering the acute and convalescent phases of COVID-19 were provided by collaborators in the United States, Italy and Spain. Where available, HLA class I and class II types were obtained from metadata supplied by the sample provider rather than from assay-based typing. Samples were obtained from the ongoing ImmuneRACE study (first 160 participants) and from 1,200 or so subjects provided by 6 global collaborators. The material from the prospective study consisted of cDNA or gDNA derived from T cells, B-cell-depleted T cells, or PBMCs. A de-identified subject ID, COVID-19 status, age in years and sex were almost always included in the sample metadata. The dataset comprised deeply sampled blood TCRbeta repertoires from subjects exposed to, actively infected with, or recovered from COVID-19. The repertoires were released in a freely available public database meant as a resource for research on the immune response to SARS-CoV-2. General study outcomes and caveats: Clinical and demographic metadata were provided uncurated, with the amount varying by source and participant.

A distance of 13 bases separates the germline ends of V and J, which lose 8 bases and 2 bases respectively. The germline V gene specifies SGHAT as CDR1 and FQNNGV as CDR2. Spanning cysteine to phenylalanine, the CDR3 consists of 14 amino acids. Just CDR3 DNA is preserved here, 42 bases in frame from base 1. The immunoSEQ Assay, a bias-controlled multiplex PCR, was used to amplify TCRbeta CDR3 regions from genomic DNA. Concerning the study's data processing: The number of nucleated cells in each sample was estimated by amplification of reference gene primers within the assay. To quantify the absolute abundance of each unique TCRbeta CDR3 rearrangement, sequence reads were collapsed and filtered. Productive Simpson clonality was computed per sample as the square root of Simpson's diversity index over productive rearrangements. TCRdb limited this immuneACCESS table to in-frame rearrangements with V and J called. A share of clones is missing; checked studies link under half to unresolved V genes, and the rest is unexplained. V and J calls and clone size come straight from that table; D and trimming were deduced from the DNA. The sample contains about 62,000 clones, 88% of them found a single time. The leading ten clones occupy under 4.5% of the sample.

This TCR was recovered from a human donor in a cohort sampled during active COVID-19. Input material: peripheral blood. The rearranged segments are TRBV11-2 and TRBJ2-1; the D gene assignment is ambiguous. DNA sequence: TGTGCCAGCGCCACCTTACGCGCCTACAATGAGCAGTTCTTC. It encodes CASATLRAYNEQFF.